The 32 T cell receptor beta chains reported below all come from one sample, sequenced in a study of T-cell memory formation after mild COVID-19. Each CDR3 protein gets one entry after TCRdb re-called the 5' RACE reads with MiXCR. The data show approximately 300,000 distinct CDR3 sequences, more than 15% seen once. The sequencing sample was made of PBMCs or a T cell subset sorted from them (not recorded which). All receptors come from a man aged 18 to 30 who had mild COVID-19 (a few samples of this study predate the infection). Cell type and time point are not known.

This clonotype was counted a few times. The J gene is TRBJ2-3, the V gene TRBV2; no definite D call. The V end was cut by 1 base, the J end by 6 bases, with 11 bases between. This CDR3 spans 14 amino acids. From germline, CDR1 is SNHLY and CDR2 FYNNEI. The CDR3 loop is CASSEGANVDTQYF. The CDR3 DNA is TGTGCCAGCAGTGAAGGTGCCAACGTCGATACGCAGTATTTT.

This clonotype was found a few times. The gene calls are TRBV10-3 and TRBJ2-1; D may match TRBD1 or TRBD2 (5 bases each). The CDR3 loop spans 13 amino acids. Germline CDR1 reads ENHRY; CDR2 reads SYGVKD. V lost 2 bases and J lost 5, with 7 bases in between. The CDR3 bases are TGTGCCATCAGTGAGGGGACCCACAATGAGCAGTTCTTC. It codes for CAISEGTHNEQFF.

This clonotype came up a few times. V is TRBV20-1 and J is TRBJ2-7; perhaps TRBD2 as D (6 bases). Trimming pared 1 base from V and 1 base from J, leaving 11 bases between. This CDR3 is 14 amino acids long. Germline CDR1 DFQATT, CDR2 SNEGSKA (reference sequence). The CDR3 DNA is TGCAGTGCTAGAGGGGCTAGCGCATCCTACGAGCAGTACTTC. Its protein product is CSARGASASYEQYF.

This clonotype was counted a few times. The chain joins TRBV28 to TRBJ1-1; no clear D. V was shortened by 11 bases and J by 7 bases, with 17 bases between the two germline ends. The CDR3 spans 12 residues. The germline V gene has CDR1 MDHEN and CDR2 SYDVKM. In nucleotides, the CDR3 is TGTGCCGCAAAAGTGGGATCTGATGAAGCTTTCTTT. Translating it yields CAAKVGSDEAFF.

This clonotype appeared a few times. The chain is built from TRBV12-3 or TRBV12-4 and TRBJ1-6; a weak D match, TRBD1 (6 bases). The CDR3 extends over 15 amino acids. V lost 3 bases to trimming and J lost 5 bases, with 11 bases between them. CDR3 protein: CASSFMAGDNSPLHF. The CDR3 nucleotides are TGTGCCAGCAGTTTTATGGCAGGGGATAATTCACCCCTCCACTTT.

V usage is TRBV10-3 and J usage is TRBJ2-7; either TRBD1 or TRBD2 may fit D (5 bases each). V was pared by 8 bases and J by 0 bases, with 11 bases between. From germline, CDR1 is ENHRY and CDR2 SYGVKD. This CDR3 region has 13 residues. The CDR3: CAIVGDGSYEQYF. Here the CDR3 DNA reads TGTGCCATCGTCGGGGACGGCTCCTACGAGCAGTACTTC.

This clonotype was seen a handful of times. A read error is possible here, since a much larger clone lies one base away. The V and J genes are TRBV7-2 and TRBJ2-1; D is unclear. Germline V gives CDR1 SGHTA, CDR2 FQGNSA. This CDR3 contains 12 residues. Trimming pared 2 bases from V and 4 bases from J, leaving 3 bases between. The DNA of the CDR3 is TGTGCCAGCAGCTTATGGTACAATGAGCAGTTCTTC. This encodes CASSLWYNEQFF.

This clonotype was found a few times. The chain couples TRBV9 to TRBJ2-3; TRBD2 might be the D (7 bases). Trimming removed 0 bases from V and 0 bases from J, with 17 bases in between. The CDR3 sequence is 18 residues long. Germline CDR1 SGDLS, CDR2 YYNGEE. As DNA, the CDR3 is TGTGCCAGCAGCGTAGCGGTCCGGGCGGGGGCTAGCACAGATACGCAGTATTTT. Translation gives CASSVAVRAGASTDTQYF.

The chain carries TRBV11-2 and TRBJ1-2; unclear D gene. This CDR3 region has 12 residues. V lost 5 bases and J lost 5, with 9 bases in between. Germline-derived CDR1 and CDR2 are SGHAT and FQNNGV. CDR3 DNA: TGTGCCAGCAGCCAGTATGAGTATGGCTACACCTTC. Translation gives CASSQYEYGYTF.

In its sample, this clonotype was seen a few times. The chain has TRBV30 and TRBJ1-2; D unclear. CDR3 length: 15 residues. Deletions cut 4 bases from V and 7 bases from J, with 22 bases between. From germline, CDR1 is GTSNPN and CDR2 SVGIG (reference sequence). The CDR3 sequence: CAWKVKTLSPSGYTF. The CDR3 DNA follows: TGTGCCTGGAAGGTGAAGACCCTGTCGCCTTCTGGCTACACCTTC.

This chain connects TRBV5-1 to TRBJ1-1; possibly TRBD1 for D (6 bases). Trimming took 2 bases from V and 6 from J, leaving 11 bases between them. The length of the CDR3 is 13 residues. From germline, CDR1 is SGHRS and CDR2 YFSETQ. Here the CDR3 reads CASSLSGGSEAFF. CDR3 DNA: TGCGCCAGCAGCTTATCGGGGGGCTCTGAAGCTTTCTTT.

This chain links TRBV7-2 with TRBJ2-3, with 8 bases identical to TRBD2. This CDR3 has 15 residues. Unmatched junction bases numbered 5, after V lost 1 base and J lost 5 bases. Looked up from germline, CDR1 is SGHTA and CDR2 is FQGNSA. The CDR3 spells CASSLGYLAGDTQYF. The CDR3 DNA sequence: TGTGCCAGCAGCTTAGGATACCTAGCGGGAGATACGCAGTATTTT.

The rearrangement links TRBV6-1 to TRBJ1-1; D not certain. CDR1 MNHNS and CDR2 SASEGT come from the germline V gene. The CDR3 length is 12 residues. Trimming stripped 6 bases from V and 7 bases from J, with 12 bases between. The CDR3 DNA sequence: TGTGCCAGCAGGAAGGAGGGATATGAAGCTTTCTTT. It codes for CASRKEGYEAFF.

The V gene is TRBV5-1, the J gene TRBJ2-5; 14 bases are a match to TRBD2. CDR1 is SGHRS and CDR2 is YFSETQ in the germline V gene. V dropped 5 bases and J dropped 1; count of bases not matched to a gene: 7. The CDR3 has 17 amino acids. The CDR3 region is CASRPPGLAGVQETQYF. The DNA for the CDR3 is TGCGCCAGCAGGCCCCCGGGACTAGCGGGGGTCCAAGAGACCCAGTACTTC.

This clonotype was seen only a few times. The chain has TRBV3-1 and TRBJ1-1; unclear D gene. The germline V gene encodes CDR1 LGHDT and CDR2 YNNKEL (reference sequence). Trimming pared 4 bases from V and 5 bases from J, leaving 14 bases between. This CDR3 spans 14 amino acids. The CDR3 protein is CASSPTGIRTEAFF. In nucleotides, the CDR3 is TGTGCCAGCAGCCCAACGGGAATTCGTACTGAAGCTTTCTTT.

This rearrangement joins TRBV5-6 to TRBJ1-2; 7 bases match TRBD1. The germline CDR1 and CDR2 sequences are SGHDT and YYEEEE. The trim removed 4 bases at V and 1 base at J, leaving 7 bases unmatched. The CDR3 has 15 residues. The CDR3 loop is CASSNRQGFNYGYTF. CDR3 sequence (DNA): TGTGCCAGCAGCAACCGACAGGGCTTTAACTATGGCTACACCTTC.

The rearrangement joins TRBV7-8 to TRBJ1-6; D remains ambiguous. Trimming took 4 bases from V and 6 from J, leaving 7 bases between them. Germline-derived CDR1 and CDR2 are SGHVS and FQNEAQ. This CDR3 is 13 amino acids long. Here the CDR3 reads CASSSAPNSPLHF. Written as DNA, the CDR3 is TGTGCCAGCAGCTCCGCCCCTAATTCACCCCTCCACTTT.

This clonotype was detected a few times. CDR3 DNA: TGCGCCAGCAGCCCAAGACCTATAGCGGGGGGCTCCTACAATGAGCAGTTCTTC. Its protein product is CASSPRPIAGGSYNEQFF. V gene TRBV5-1 combines with J gene TRBJ2-1, with TRBD2 matching over 10 bases. The CDR3 totals 18 residues. V shed 4 bases and J 0 bases; nucleotides not matched to a gene: 10. Germline CDR1 and CDR2: SGHRS and YFSETQ.

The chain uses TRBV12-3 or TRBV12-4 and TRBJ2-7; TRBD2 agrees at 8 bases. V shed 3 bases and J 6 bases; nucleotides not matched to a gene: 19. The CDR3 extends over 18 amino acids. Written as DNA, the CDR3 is TGTGCCAGCAGTTTCCTCCGGGGTCCGGGACTAGACCCTCCCGAGCAGTACGTC. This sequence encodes CASSFLRGPGLDPPEQYV.

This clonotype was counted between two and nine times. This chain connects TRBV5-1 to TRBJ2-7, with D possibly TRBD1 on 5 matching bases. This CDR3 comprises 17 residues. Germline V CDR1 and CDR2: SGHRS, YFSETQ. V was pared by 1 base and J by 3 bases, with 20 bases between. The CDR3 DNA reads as TGCGCCAGCAGCTTGTCCCCAGGGCAGGGTCTAAACTACGAGCAGTACTTC. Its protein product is CASSLSPGQGLNYEQYF.

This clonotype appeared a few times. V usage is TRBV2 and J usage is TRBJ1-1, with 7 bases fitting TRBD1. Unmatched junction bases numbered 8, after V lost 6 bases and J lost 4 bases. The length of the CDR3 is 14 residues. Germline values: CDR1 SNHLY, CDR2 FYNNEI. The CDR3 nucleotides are TGTGCCAGCAGATACAGACAGGGACCCACTGAAGCTTTCTTT. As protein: CASRYRQGPTEAFF.

In nucleotides, the CDR3 is TGTGCCAGCAGTGAACACGGTTCCTACAATGAGCAGTTCTTC. Translating gives CASSEHGSYNEQFF. The chain uses TRBV25-1 and TRBJ2-1; D gene ambiguous. CDR3 length equals 14 residues. Trimming cost V 2 bases and J 1 base, with 6 bases left between them. Germline V gene lookup returns CDR1 MGHDK and CDR2 SYGVNS. The entire variable domain, with the rest obtained from reference TRBV25-1 and TRBJ2-1, is as follows: EADIYQTPRYLVIGTGKKITLECSQTMGHDKMYWYQQDPGMELHLIHYSYGVNSTEKGDLSSESTVSRIRTEHFPLTLESARPSHTSQYLCASSEHGSYNEQFFGPGTRLTVL.

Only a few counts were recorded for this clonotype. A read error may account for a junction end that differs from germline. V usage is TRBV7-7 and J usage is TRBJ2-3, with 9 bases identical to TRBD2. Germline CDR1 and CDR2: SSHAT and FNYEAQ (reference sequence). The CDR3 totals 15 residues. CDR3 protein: CASSSRGGVTDTQYF. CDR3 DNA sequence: TGTGCTAGCAGCTCCCGCGGGGGGGTCACAGATACGCAGTATTTT.

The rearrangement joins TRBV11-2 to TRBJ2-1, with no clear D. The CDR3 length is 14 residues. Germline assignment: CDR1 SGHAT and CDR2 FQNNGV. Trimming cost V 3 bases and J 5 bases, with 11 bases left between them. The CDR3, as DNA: TGTGCCAGCAGCTTGGCCTATTATGACAATGAGCAGTTCTTC. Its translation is CASSLAYYDNEQFF.

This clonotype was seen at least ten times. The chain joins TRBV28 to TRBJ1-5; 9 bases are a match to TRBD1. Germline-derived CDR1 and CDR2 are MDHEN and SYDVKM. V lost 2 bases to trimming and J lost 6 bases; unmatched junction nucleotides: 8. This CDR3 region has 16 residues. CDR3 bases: TGTGCCAGCAGTTTACTCTGGGGACAGGGACGTCAGCCCCAGCATTTT. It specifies CASSLLWGQGRQPQHF.

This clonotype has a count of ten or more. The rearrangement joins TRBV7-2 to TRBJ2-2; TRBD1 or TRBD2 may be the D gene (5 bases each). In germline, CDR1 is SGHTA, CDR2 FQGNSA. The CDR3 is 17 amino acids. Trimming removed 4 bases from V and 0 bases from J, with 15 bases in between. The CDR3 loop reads CASSSMSGRPNTGELFF. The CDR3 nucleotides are TGTGCCAGCAGCTCTATGTCGGGGCGACCGAACACCGGGGAGCTGTTTTTT.

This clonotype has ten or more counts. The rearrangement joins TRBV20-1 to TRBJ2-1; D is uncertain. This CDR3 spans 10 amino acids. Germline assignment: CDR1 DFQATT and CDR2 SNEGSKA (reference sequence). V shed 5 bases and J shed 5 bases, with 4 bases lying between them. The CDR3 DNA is TGCAGTGCTGAACACAATGAGCAGTTCTTC. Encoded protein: CSAEHNEQFF.

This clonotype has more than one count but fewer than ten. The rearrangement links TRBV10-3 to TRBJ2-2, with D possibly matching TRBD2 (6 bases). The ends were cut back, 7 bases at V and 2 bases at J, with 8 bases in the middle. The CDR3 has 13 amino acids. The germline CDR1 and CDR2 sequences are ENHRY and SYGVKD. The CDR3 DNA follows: TGTGCCATCACCGGGGGTAACACCGGGGAGCTGTTTTTT. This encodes CAITGGNTGELFF.

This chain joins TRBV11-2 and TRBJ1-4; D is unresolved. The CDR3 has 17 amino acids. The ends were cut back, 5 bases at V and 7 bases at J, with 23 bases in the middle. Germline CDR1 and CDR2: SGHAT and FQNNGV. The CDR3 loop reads CASSPAGLRPFGEKLFF. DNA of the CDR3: TGTGCCAGCAGCCCCGCGGGCCTCCGCCCCTTTGGTGAAAAACTGTTTTTT.

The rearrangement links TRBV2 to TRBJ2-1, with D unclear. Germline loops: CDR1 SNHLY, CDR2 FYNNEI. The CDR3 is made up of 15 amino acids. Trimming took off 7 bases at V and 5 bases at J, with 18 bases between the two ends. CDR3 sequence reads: CASTAEQAYNNEQFF. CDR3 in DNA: TGTGCCAGCACCGCTGAGCAGGCATACAACAATGAGCAGTTCTTC.

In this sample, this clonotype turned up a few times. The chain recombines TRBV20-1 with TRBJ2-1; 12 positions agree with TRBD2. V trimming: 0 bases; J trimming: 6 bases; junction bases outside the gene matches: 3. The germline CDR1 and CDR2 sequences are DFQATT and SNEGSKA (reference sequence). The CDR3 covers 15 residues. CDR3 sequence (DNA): TGCAGTGCTAGAGATCCTAGCGGGGGGGCCAATGAGCAGTTCTTC. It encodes CSARDPSGGANEQFF.

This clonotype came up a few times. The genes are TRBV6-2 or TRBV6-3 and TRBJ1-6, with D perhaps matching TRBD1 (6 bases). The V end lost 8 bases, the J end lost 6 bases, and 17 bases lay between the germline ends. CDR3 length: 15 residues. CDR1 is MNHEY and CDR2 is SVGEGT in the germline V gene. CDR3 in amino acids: CASRQPGQVNSPLHF. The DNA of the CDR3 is TGTGCCAGCCGCCAACCGGGACAAGTTAATTCACCCCTCCACTTT.